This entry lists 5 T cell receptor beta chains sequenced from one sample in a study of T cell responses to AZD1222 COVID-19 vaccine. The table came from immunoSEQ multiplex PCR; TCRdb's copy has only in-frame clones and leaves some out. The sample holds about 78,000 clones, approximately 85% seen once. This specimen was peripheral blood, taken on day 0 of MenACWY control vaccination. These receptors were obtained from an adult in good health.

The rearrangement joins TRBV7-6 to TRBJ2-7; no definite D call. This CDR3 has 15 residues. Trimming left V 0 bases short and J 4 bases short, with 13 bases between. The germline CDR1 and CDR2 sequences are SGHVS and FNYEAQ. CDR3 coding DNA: TGTGCCAGCAGCTTAGCATCCGGCCCTTCATACGAGCAGTACTTC. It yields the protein CASSLASGPSYEQYF. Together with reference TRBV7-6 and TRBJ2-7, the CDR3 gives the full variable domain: GAGVSQSPRYKVTKRGQDVALRCDPISGHVSLYWYRQALGQGPEFLTYFNYEAQQDKSGLPNDRFSAERPEGSISTLTIQRTEQRDSAMYRCASSLASGPSYEQYFGPGTRLTVT.

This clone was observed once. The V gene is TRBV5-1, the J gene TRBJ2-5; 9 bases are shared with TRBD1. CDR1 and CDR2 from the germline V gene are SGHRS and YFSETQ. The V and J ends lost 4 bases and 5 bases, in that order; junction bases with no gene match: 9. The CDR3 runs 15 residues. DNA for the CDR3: TGCGCCAGCAGCCTGACAGGGGGGCGCATGGAGACCCAGTACTTC. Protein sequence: CASSLTGGRMETQYF.

Written as DNA, the CDR3 is TGTGCCATCGCCGGACAGGGGGGCGTTGGTAACACTGAAGCTTTCTTT. This translates into CAIAGQGGVGNTEAFF. The chain employs TRBV10-3 and TRBJ1-1, with TRBD1 matching over 10 bases. CDR1 ENHRY and CDR2 SYGVKD come from the germline V gene. V was pared by 8 bases and J by 2 bases, with 11 bases of the junction left unmatched. The CDR3 is 16 residues long.

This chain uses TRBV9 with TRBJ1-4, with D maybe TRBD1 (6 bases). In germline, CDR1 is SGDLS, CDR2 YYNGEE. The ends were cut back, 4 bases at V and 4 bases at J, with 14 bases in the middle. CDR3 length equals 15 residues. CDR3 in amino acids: CASSPGGTSNEKLFF. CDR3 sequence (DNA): TGTGCCAGCAGCCCAGGCGGGACAAGTAATGAAAAACTGTTTTTT. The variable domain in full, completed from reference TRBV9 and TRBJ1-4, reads DSGVTQTPKHLITATGQRVTLRCSPRSGDLSVYWYQQSLDQGLQFLIQYYNGEERAKGNILERFSAQQFPDLHSELNLSSLELGDSALYFCASSPGGTSNEKLFFGSGTQLSVL.

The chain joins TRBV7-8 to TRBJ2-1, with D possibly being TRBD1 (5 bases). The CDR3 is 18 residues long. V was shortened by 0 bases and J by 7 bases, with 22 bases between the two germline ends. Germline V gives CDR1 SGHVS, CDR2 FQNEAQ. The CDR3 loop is CASSLATAFVGARNEQFF. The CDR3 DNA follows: TGTGCCAGCAGCTTAGCCACGGCATTTGTTGGGGCGCGGAATGAGCAGTTCTTC.